The clone carrying this TCR beta chain was seen only a few times. Its antigen is still unknown. The sample is drawn from a study of high-grade serous ovarian cancer treatment subgroups. Notes on the study in general: Bulk tumor TCR sequencing gave no spatial information. Different patients shared almost no repertoire; same-patient tumors shared roughly 0.11 to 0.85.

Profiling relied on immunoSEQ multiplex PCR, and the TCRdb table lists in-frame clones only, not all of them. The data show approximately 30,000 clones, 80% to 90% seen once. This CDR3 comprises 11 residues. The germline gives CDR1 SQVTM, CDR2 ANQGSEA. Trimming took off 4 bases at V and 0 bases at J, with 3 bases between the two ends. Tumor tissue was taken before any definitive surgery or chemotherapy was given. Sequencing used tumor tissue. This sequence joins TRBV29-1 and TRBJ1-2; D gene uncertain. The sequence derives from a human donor with high-grade serous ovarian cancer. The chain's CDR3 is CSVGANYGYTF. The CDR3 DNA reads as TGCAGCGTTGGAGCTAACTATGGCTACACCTTC.